This TCR beta chain derives from a study of T cells in Graves' hyperthyroidism and ophthalmopathy. Regarding the study as a whole: Ophthalmopathy and stable hyperthyroidism were separated by a 13 V-J model. Ophthalmopathy was identified by the model a median around 6.9 months ahead of onset.

The CDR3 spans 16 residues. Germline V gene sequence: CDR1 LNHNV, CDR2 YYDKDF (reference sequence). V was cut by 5 bases and J by 2 bases, with 15 bases left in between. On this clonotype: Its antigen is currently unknown.

Amplified regions were TCR beta CDR3 sequences from RNA transcripts. RT-PCR in the first round (using the HTBI primer set) targeted the TCR CDR3. A single record per CDR3 protein comes from TCRdb applying MiXCR to the multiplex PCR reads. The sample consists of over 250,000 distinct CDR3 sequences, around 15% of them appearing once. The chain links TRBV15 to TRBJ2-2; D might be TRBD2 (6 bases). The TCR was taken from a woman in her sixties or seventies with Graves' ophthalmopathy. Sequenced: blood. The CDR3 DNA reads as TGTGCCACCAGCTCCCTCGGGGAGGTTAACACCGGGGAGCTGTTTTTT. This translates into CATSSLGEVNTGELFF.